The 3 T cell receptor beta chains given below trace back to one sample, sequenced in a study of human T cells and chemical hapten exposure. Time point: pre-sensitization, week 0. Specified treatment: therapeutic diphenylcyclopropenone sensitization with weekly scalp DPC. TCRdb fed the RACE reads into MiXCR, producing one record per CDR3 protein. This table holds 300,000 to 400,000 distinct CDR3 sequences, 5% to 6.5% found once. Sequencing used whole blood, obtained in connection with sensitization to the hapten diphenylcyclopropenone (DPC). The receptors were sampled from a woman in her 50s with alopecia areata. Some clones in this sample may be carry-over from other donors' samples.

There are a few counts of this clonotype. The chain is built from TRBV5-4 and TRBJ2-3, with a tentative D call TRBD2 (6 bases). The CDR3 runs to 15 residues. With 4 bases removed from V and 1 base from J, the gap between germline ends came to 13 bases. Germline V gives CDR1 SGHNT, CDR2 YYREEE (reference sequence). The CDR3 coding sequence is TGTGCCAGCAGCCCCAGCGGGTTCGGCACAGATACGCAGTATTTT. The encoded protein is CASSPSGFGTDTQYF.

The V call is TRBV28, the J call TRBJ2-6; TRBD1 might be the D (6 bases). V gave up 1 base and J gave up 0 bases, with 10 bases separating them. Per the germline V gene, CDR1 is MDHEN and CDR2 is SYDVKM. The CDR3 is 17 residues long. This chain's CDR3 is CASSLLLTGSGANVLTF. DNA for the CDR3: TGTGCCAGCAGTTTATTACTGACAGGCTCTGGGGCCAACGTCCTGACTTTC.

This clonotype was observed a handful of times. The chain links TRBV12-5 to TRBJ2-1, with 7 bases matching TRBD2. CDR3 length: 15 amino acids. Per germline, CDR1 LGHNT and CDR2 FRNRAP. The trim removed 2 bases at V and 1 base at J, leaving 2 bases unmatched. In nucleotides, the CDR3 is TGTGCTAGTGGTTTGATTAGCGGGTCCTACAATGAGCAGTTCTTC. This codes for CASGLISGSYNEQFF. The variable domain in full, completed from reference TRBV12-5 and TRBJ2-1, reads DARVTQTPRHKVTEMGQEVTMRCQPILGHNTVFWYRQTMMQGLELLAYFRNRAPLDDSGMPKDRFSAEMPDATLATLKIQPSEPRDSAVYFCASGLISGSYNEQFFGPGTRLTVL.